The T cell receptor (beta chain) under discussion was sequenced for a study of blood T cell repertoires in COVID-19. This clone was recorded only once. The assay was immunoSEQ multiplex PCR, and TCRdb's table has in-frame clones only and misses some. The sample records some 75,000 clones, more than 80% being singletons. The sequencing input was peripheral blood. This clonotype originated in a human donor in a cohort sampled during active COVID-19.

The CDR3 loop is CASTTQGAPGELFF. The CDR3 DNA is TGCGCCAGCACAACCCAGGGGGCGCCCGGGGAGCTGTTTTTT. This sequence joins TRBV5-1 and TRBJ2-2; TRBD1 matches 8 bases. Germline V gives CDR1 SGHRS, CDR2 YFSETQ. The CDR3 length is 14 residues. V was pared by 6 bases and J by 6 bases, with 7 bases of the junction left unmatched.